The sample holds a few counts of the clone carrying this TCR beta chain. Its antigen is not known. This PCR relied on a set of 60 Vbeta primers and 13 Jbeta primers. Using immunoSEQ multiplex PCR, the repertoire was profiled, and TCRdb retains in-frame clones only, with some absent. The profile shows 90,000 to 110,000 clones, 12% of them singletons. This sample was taken from a study of cytomegalovirus exposure and HLA in healthy donors. Whole-study results and caveats: The authors considered a cluster of highly shared sequence variants likely to be a sequencing artifact. Analysis performed later found over 15,000 TCR beta sequences associated with HLA alleles at 0.05 false discovery rate. One variant, a missense change in DCLRE1C, was linked in a later analysis to TCR beta V- and J-gene trimming.

Healthy bone marrow donors made up the cohort. Sequencing used PBMCs. The receptor was isolated from a man aged 40-50 years in good health and CMV-seropositive.

The CDR3: CATRRDGEETQYF. Here the CDR3 DNA reads TGTGCCACACGGCGGGACGGTGAAGAGACCCAGTACTTC. The chain links TRBV7-9 to TRBJ2-5; weak D call: TRBD2 (6 bases). There are 13 residues in the CDR3. The germline V gene has CDR1 SEHNR and CDR2 FQNEAQ (reference sequence). The V and J ends lost 10 bases and 3 bases respectively, with 15 bases between them.